This TCR beta chain comes out of a study of vaccination and CD4 T cells after COVID-19. CDR3 length: 15 residues. Germline lookup yields CDR1 LNHDA and CDR2 SQIVND (reference sequence). V gave up 2 bases and J gave up 0 bases, with 10 bases separating them. This clonotype was detected only once. One entry per CDR3 protein results from TCRdb running MiXCR on the PCR reads. The data hold roughly 18,000 distinct CDR3 sequences, with 55% to 65% observed a single time. The chain uses TRBV19 and TRBJ2-5, with a tentative D call TRBD1 (6 bases). This receptor was identified in a human donor who had recovered from COVID-19. The source material was CD4+ T cells from blood, sampled before SARS-CoV-2 vaccination. CDR3: CASSISRDNQETQYF. In DNA, the CDR3 is TGTGCCAGTAGTATATCCCGGGACAACCAAGAGACCCAGTACTTC.